Below, 8 T cell receptor beta chains from the same sample are listed, as sequenced in a study of beta chain features in type 1 diabetes. Expressed TCRB transcripts were sequenced after all isolated RNA was converted to cDNA. Libraries were prepared by immunoSEQ multiplex PCR; TCRdb keeps only in-frame clonotypes and omits some of them. Of fewer than 200,000 clones detected, less than 9.5% appear once; the ten largest clones hold 0.65%. Material: central memory CD4+ T cells from blood. The receptor set was obtained from a man between 18 and 35 years old in good health.

This clone was counted at least ten times. The CDR3 reads CASSLATGQETQYF. The CDR3 nucleotides are TGTGCCAGCAGCTTAGCGACAGGCCAAGAGACCCAGTACTTC. The gene calls are TRBV7-9 and TRBJ2-5; possible D gene TRBD1, 6 bases. CDR3 length equals 14 residues. V lost 0 bases and J lost 1, with 6 bases in between. Looked up from germline, CDR1 is SEHNR and CDR2 is FQNEAQ (reference sequence).

A few counts support this clone. V usage is TRBV18 and J usage is TRBJ2-5, with 8 positions matching TRBD2. Germline V gene data show CDR1 as KGHSH and CDR2 as LQKENI. The CDR3 extends over 17 amino acids. Trimming took 1 base from V and 2 from J; bases not matched to a gene: 9. CDR3 protein: CASSPLSQLAVQETQYF. The DNA for the CDR3 is TGTGCCAGCTCACCACTATCCCAACTAGCGGTACAAGAGACCCAGTACTTC.

The V gene is TRBV6-5, the J gene TRBJ2-5; D is ambiguous. V shed 5 bases and J shed 3 bases, with 7 bases lying between them. Germline CDR1 and CDR2: MNHEY and SVGAGI. The CDR3 is made up of 12 amino acids. The CDR3 nucleotides are TGTGCCAGCAGTAAGACTGAAGAGACCCAGTACTTC. Its translation is CASSKTEETQYF.

The chain has TRBV29-1 and TRBJ2-7, with TRBD1 as a possible D gene (5 bases). The germline CDR1 and CDR2 sequences are SQVTM and ANQGSEA. The V end lost 4 bases, the J end lost 3 bases, and 13 bases lay between the germline ends. This CDR3 comprises 13 residues. DNA for the CDR3: TGCAGCGTTGGGGCAGGGTTTGGCTACGAGCAGTACTTC. This encodes CSVGAGFGYEQYF.

The chain combines TRBV19 with TRBJ2-1; the D gene is possibly TRBD1 (7 bases). Germline values: CDR1 LNHDA, CDR2 SQIVND (reference sequence). V lost 6 bases to trimming and J lost 6 bases, with 18 bases between them. The CDR3 is made up of 15 amino acids. DNA of the CDR3: TGTGCCAGTAGGAACGCAGGGGGGAGTCTCAATGAGCAGTTCTTC. Its translation: CASRNAGGSLNEQFF.

This clone was counted a few times. The V gene is TRBV29-1, the J gene TRBJ1-2, with a possible D match to TRBD1 (6 bases). CDR3 length: 12 residues. V was pared by 8 bases and J by 2 bases, with 12 bases between. CDR1 is SQVTM and CDR2 is ANQGSEA in the germline V gene. The CDR3 region has the DNA TGCAGCTCTAGCGGACAGAACTATGGCTACACCTTC. Its protein product is CSSSGQNYGYTF.

The V call is TRBV30, the J call TRBJ1-4; possible D gene TRBD1, 6 bases. The germline V and J ends were trimmed by 2 bases and 8 bases, with 15 bases remaining between them. In germline, CDR1 is GTSNPN, CDR2 SVGIG (reference sequence). CDR3 length: 14 residues. The CDR3 bases are TGTGCCTGGAGTCTCGGCCAGGGGTACGAAAAACTGTTTTTT. It specifies CAWSLGQGYEKLFF.

The chain links TRBV9 to TRBJ2-5; the match to TRBD1 covers 7 bases. This CDR3 region has 15 residues. Trimming at V came to 3 bases and at J to 1 base, leaving 6 bases not matched to a gene. The germline CDR1 and CDR2 sequences are SGDLS and YYNGEE. The CDR3 sequence is CASSGATGAQETQYF. CDR3 coding DNA: TGTGCCAGCAGCGGGGCAACAGGGGCCCAAGAGACCCAGTACTTC.